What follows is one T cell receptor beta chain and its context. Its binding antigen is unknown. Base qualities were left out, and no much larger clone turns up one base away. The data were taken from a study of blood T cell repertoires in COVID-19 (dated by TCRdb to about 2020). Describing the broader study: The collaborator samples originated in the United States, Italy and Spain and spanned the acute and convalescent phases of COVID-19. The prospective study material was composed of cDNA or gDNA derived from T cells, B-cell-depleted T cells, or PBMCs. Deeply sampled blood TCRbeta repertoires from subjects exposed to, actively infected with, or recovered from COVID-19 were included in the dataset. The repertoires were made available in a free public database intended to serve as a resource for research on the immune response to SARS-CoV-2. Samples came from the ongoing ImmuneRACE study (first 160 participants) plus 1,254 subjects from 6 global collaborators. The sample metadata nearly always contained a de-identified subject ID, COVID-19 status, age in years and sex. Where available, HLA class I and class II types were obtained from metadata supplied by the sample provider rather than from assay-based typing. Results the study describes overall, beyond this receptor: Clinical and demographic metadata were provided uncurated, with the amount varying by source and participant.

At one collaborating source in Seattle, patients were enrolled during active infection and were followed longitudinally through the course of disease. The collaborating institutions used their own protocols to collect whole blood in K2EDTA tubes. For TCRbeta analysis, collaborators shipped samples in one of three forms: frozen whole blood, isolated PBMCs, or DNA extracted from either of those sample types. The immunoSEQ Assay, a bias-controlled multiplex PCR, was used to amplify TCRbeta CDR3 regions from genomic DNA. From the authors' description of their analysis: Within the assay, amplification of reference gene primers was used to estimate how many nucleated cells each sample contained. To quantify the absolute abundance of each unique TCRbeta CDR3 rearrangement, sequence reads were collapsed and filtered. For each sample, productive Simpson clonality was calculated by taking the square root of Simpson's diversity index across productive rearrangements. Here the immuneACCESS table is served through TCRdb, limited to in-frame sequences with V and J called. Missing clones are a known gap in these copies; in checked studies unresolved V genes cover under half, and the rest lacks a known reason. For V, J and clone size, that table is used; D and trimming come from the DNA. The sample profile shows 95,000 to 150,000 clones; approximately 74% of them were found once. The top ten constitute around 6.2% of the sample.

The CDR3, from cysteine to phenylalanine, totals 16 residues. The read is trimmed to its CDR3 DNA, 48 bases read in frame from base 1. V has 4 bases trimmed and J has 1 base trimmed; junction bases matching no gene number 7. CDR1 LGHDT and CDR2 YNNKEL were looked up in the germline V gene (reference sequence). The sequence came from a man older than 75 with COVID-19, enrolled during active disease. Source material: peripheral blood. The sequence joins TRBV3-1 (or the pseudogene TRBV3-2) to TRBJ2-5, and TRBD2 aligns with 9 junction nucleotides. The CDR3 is CASSPNSGSAQETQYF. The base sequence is TGTGCCAGCAGCCCAAATAGCGGGAGCGCCCAAGAGACCCAGTACTTC.